Each of the 17 T cell receptor beta chains below was sequenced from the same sample in a study of blood T cell repertoires in COVID-19 (dated by TCRdb to between 2020 and 2021). Libraries were constructed by the immunoSEQ multiplex PCR assay. TCRdb took this table from immuneACCESS and kept in-frame rearrangements with V and J called. Such tables lack part of the clones; where checked against another copy, unresolved V genes explain under half of the gap, and the rest is unexplained. This sample lists roughly 80,000 clones; over 80% were detected once. Jointly, the top ten make up about 5.3% of the sample. Sequenced: peripheral blood. The source of these receptors is a man aged 50 or older with active COVID-19.

This clone was detected only a few times. The chain employs TRBV7-7 and TRBJ2-1; D uncertain. Trimming removed 3 bases at V and 4 bases at J, with 7 bases between. This CDR3 spans 13 amino acids. Germline CDR1 SSHAT, CDR2 FNYEAQ (reference sequence). Written as DNA, the CDR3 is TGTGCCAGCAGCTTTAATACATACAATGAGCAGTTCTTC. This translates into CASSFNTYNEQFF.

The V call is TRBV7-9, the J call TRBJ2-3; 8 bases match TRBD1. This CDR3 spans 14 amino acids. Trimming at V came to 10 bases and at J to 6 bases, leaving 12 bases not matched to a gene. From germline, CDR1 is SEHNR and CDR2 FQNEAQ (reference sequence). CDR3 DNA: TGTGCCACGGAAAGGACAGGGCGAGGGGATACGCAGTATTTT. It yields the protein CATERTGRGDTQYF.

This chain connects TRBV3-1 (or the pseudogene TRBV3-2) to TRBJ2-5; possible D gene TRBD1, 5 bases. The germline V gene has CDR1 LGHDT and CDR2 YNNKEL (reference sequence). The CDR3 consists of 15 residues. Trimming took 1 base from V and 3 from J, leaving 12 bases between them. In DNA, the CDR3 is TGTGCCAGCAGCCAAGGGCGTCAGGGCAAAGAGACCCAGTACTTC. Translating it yields CASSQGRQGKETQYF.

The rearrangement uses TRBV6-2 or TRBV6-3 and TRBJ2-7, with TRBD1 matching 7 bases. CDR1 is MNHEY, CDR2 SVGEGT, per germline. The CDR3 totals 17 residues. Trimming removed 6 bases from V and 0 bases from J; junction bases left unmatched: 14. The chain's CDR3 is CASSPNRDRAPSYEQYF. The CDR3 nucleotides read TGTGCCAGCAGCCCAAACCGAGACAGGGCCCCCTCCTACGAGCAGTACTTC.

The chain couples TRBV7-2 to TRBJ1-4; 7 nucleotides line up with TRBD1. Germline lookup yields CDR1 SGHTA and CDR2 FQGNSA. The CDR3 has 13 amino acids. The V gene end was trimmed by 5 bases and the J gene end by 6 bases; junction bases not matched to a gene: 3. The CDR3 nucleotides read TGTGCCAGCAGCACCGGACAGGATGAAAAACTGTTTTTT. The encoded protein is CASSTGQDEKLFF.

V and J are TRBV10-1 and TRBJ1-3; 7 nucleotides match TRBD1. The V gene's germline CDR1 is WNHNN and CDR2 SYGVQD (reference sequence). The CDR3 spans 16 residues. V lost 5 bases to trimming and J lost 2 bases; unmatched junction nucleotides: 9. This CDR3 reads CASSPATGRTGNTIYF. The CDR3 region has the DNA TGCGCCAGCAGTCCTGCGACAGGGCGTACTGGAAACACCATATATTTT.

The chain uses TRBV3-1 (or the pseudogene TRBV3-2) and TRBJ1-5, with D hard to call. V lost 2 bases and J lost 4, with 15 bases in between. This CDR3 has 16 amino acids. Germline lookup yields CDR1 LGHDT and CDR2 YNNKEL (reference sequence). This chain's CDR3 is CASSQFSGPANQPQHF. In DNA form, the CDR3 reads TGTGCCAGCAGCCAATTCTCTGGCCCAGCGAATCAGCCCCAGCATTTT.

The chain joins TRBV7-6 to TRBJ2-2; possible D gene TRBD1, 6 bases. This CDR3 has 16 residues. V was cut by 0 bases and J by 5 bases, with 13 bases left in between. Germline CDR1 SGHVS, CDR2 FNYEAQ. The CDR3 sequence: CASSLATNRATGELFF. DNA of the CDR3: TGTGCCAGCAGCTTAGCGACTAACAGGGCTACCGGGGAGCTGTTTTTT.

The chain couples TRBV29-1 to TRBJ2-1; TRBD2 might be the D (6 bases). V lost 4 bases, J lost 8 bases, and 24 bases lay in between. The CDR3 spans 16 residues. Germline lookup yields CDR1 SQVTM and CDR2 ANQGSEA. The CDR3 protein is CSVVPSGAGNEYEQFF. As DNA, the CDR3 is TGCAGCGTTGTTCCGTCCGGCGCGGGGAATGAGTATGAGCAGTTCTTC.

This chain joins TRBV27 and TRBJ2-7; 8 bases fit TRBD2. The CDR3 has 17 amino acids. V lost 5 bases to trimming and J lost 3 bases; unmatched junction nucleotides: 15. Germline lookup yields CDR1 MNHEY and CDR2 SMNVEV (reference sequence). The CDR3 sequence is CASSRLPSSAGDYEQYF. As DNA, the CDR3 is TGTGCCAGCAGTCGCCTTCCGTCGTCAGCGGGAGACTACGAGCAGTACTTC.

In this sample, this clone turned up a few times. The genes are TRBV28 and TRBJ2-7, with D possibly TRBD1 on 5 matching bases. This CDR3 spans 15 amino acids. Trimming took 4 bases from V and 5 from J, leaving 18 bases between them. Germline V gene lookup returns CDR1 MDHEN and CDR2 SYDVKM. The CDR3 region is CASSSPGRVDHEQYF. DNA of the CDR3: TGTGCCAGCAGTTCCCCCGGCAGGGTGGACCACGAGCAGTACTTC.

This clone was recorded a few times. The chain uses TRBV4-2 and TRBJ2-2; 9 bases are shared with TRBD2. After removal of 1 base from V and 4 bases from J, the junction contained 7 bases not matched to a gene. Germline loops: CDR1 LGHNA, CDR2 YNFKEQ. The CDR3 loop spans 17 amino acids. The CDR3 here is CASSQVRAGGGTGELFF. As DNA, the CDR3 is TGTGCCAGCAGCCAAGTCCGAGCGGGAGGAGGCACCGGGGAGCTGTTTTTT.

DNA of the CDR3: TGTGCCAGCAGCCTCTCCCCGAAGGGAGTCGACGAGCAGTACTTC. The encoded protein is CASSLSPKGVDEQYF. This chain links TRBV28 with TRBJ2-7; D may be TRBD2 (5 bases). Per the germline V gene, CDR1 is MDHEN and CDR2 is SYDVKM. This CDR3 is 15 amino acids long. V was cut by 6 bases and J by 5 bases, with 20 bases left in between.

The chain carries TRBV19 and TRBJ1-2; D may be TRBD1 (5 bases). The CDR3 has 13 residues. CDR1 and CDR2 (germline): LNHDA, SQIVND (reference sequence). Between the trimmed V and J ends, which lost 3 bases and 8 bases, there was a span of 13 bases. In nucleotides, the CDR3 is TGTGCCAGTAGTATTCGGCAGGGTGGAGGCTACACCTTC. Protein: CASSIRQGGGYTF.

J is TRBJ2-1 and V is TRBV28; no definite D call. V was clipped by 3 bases and J by 0 bases, with 15 bases between them. This CDR3 contains 17 residues. Looked up from germline, CDR1 is MDHEN and CDR2 is SYDVKM. CDR3 in DNA: TGTGCCAGCAGTTTTACGGGTACCATGCGCTCCTACAATGAGCAGTTCTTC. The encoded protein is CASSFTGTMRSYNEQFF.

J is TRBJ1-5 and V is TRBV2; no clear D gene. Trimming shortened V by 2 bases and J by 0 bases, and 14 bases separated the two germline ends. The CDR3 runs 17 residues. Germline assignment: CDR1 SNHLY and CDR2 FYNNEI. CDR3 loop: CASSERSGKNSNQPQHF. DNA for the CDR3: TGTGCCAGCAGTGAACGATCCGGGAAAAATAGCAATCAGCCCCAGCATTTT.

This chain's CDR3 is CASSRRGQANYGYTF. CDR3 in DNA: TGTGCCAGCAGCCGCAGGGGCCAAGCTAACTATGGCTACACCTTC. V gene TRBV28 combines with J gene TRBJ1-2, with D maybe TRBD1 (6 bases). V lost 6 bases and J lost 0, with 14 bases in between. Germline-derived CDR1 and CDR2 are MDHEN and SYDVKM. The CDR3 totals 15 residues.